The entry below describes one T cell receptor (beta chain). The antigen remains unidentified. Cultured CD4+ T-cell DNA underwent Oncomine TCR Beta short-read sequencing. Via MiXCR, TCRdb re-called the PCR reads, giving one row per CDR3 protein. The repertoire consists of 20,000 to 30,000 distinct CDR3 sequences, with 64% occurring once and the leading ten covering roughly 5%. Treatment defined: 10-day PBMC culture with coronavirus spike peptide pools or control peptides (ViraFEST assay). V lost 6 bases to trimming and J lost 8 bases, with 20 bases between them. The CDR3 runs 15 residues. Germline loops: CDR1 MRHNA, CDR2 SNTAGT. This entry is derived from a study of vaccination and CD4 T cells after COVID-19.

Sequencing was carried out using CD4+ T cells from blood, cultured in vitro. J is TRBJ2-1 and V is TRBV6-4; either TRBD1 or TRBD2 may supply D (6 bases each). The receptor comes from a human donor who had recovered from COVID-19. Written as DNA, the CDR3 is TGTGCCAGCAGGCCCGAGGGGGGCCTGTTGGATGAGCAGTTCTTC. It yields the protein CASRPEGGLLDEQFF.